This T cell receptor (beta chain) was captured in a study of blood T cell repertoires in COVID-19. Turning to the study itself: From T cells, B-cell-depleted T cells, or PBMCs came the material, which was cDNA or gDNA.

Assay used: immunoSEQ multiplex PCR; TCRdb lists only in-frame clones, some missing. The top ten hold 2.5% to 3% of the sample, which has approximately 220,000 clones, around 90% seen once. Germline values: CDR1 LGHNT, CDR2 FRNRAP. The CDR3 totals 16 residues. V lost 0 bases to trimming and J lost 4 bases; unmatched junction nucleotides: 4. The V and J genes are TRBV12-5 and TRBJ2-1; 9 bases are shared with TRBD2. The sequencing sample was made of PBMCs or T cells enriched from blood (not recorded which). The TCR was taken from a woman aged 25 to 45 with acute COVID-19. The DNA of the CDR3 is TGTGCTAGTGGTTTGGTAGCGGGGGGAGCATACAATGAGCAGTTCTTC. Residues: CASGLVAGGAYNEQFF.